Detailed here is one T cell receptor (beta chain). Its antigen is unknown. The CDR3 runs to 15 residues. Trimming pared 2 bases from V and 8 bases from J, leaving 18 bases between. Germline V gene lookup returns CDR1 KGHSH and CDR2 LQKENI. The record originates from a study of shared clonotypes between healthy human individuals. The study, taken as a whole, reports: Sequencing depth was predicted to influence how clonotypes are shared among donors.

Assay used: immunoSEQ multiplex PCR; TCRdb lists only in-frame clones, some missing. In the table there are approximately 980,000 clones, less than 85% of which are singletons. The chain joins TRBV18 to TRBJ1-2; TRBD1 is a possible D gene (5 bases). This TCR was sampled from a man between 18 and 29 years old in good health. Sequencing was carried out using memory CD4+ T cells sorted from blood. Subset noted: CD45RA-negative fraction. The DNA for the CDR3 is TGTGCCAGCTCACCAGAAGCGACAGAAGCATCGGGCTACACCTTC. It codes for CASSPEATEASGYTF.